Listed below are T cell receptor beta chains from one sample, sequenced in a study of T cell responses to AZD1222 COVID-19 vaccine. Clones were sequenced by immunoSEQ multiplex PCR, and TCRdb holds only the in-frame ones, with some missing. The sample gives some 130,000 clones, 85% to 90% of which show up once; roughly 2% is in the top ten. Sequencing was performed on peripheral blood, taken on day 0 of AZD1222 vaccination. The receptors derive from an adult in good health. Each CDR3 is given with its conserved first and last residue. Clone sizes are given selectively: once, few, many, or a class where the clone is expanded.

j_call: TRBJ1-2; cdr3_length: 14; v_call: TRBV27; clone_size: once; cdr3_aa: CASSIESRSYGYTF
j_call: TRBJ2-3; cdr3_length: 19; v_call: TRBV11-2; clone_size: -; cdr3_aa: CASSFSNRGHGAYTDTQYF
j_call: TRBJ1-2; cdr3_length: 14; v_call: TRBV5-4; clone_size: -; cdr3_aa: CASSFTPGWYGYTF
j_call: TRBJ1-1; cdr3_length: 13; v_call: TRBV4-3; clone_size: few; cdr3_aa: CASSQDPLTQAFF
j_call: TRBJ1-3; cdr3_length: 14; v_call: TRBV29-1; clone_size: -; cdr3_aa: CSVEGGTAGNTIYF
j_call: TRBJ1-1; cdr3_length: 12; v_call: TRBV27; clone_size: -; cdr3_aa: CASRRLNTEAFF
j_call: TRBJ2-3; cdr3_length: 17; v_call: TRBV5-1; clone_size: -; cdr3_aa: CASSPSTLAGGTDTQYF
j_call: TRBJ1-2; cdr3_length: 13; v_call: TRBV7-9; clone_size: once; cdr3_aa: CASSTPQVRGYTF
j_call: TRBJ1-1; cdr3_length: 18; v_call: TRBV28; clone_size: -; cdr3_aa: CASSWHPAGRGMNTEAFF
j_call: TRBJ2-3; cdr3_length: 16; v_call: TRBV7-9; clone_size: -; cdr3_aa: CASSSTSGSLADTQYF
j_call: TRBJ1-4; cdr3_length: 15; v_call: TRBV6-6; clone_size: few; cdr3_aa: CASSLRQEEDEKLFF
j_call: TRBJ1-3; cdr3_length: 13; v_call: TRBV4-2; clone_size: -; cdr3_aa: CASSQRRGDTIYF
j_call: TRBJ2-5; cdr3_length: 15; v_call: TRBV7-3; clone_size: -; cdr3_aa: CASSSTLAGEETQYF
j_call: TRBJ2-2; cdr3_length: 18; v_call: TRBV5-1; clone_size: -; cdr3_aa: CASSWGLAGVQYTGELFF
j_call: TRBJ1-1; cdr3_length: 15; v_call: TRBV7-9; clone_size: -; cdr3_aa: CASSLGQTLNTEAFF
j_call: TRBJ1-2; cdr3_length: 14; v_call: TRBV5-4; clone_size: -; cdr3_aa: CASSLSQGQRGYTF
j_call: TRBJ2-3; cdr3_length: 16; v_call: TRBV7-6; clone_size: -; cdr3_aa: CASSLAPLPTTDTQYF
j_call: TRBJ1-1; cdr3_length: 12; v_call: TRBV6-5; clone_size: -; cdr3_aa: CASSNGPLVAFF
j_call: TRBJ2-1; cdr3_length: 13; v_call: TRBV30; clone_size: once; cdr3_aa: CAWSLGPYNEQFF
j_call: TRBJ1-2; cdr3_length: 14; v_call: TRBV7-3; clone_size: -; cdr3_aa: CASSSGTGSYGYTF
j_call: TRBJ2-3; cdr3_length: 16; v_call: TRBV29-1; clone_size: -; cdr3_aa: CSVEDLRLAGTDTQYF
j_call: TRBJ2-1; cdr3_length: 14; v_call: TRBV29-1; clone_size: -; cdr3_aa: CSVASVRAASEQFF
j_call: TRBJ1-4; cdr3_length: 16; v_call: TRBV27; clone_size: -; cdr3_aa: CASSRTRGTGSEKLFF
j_call: TRBJ1-4; cdr3_length: 15; v_call: TRBV5-1; clone_size: -; cdr3_aa: CASSLGRATNEKLFF
j_call: TRBJ2-7; cdr3_length: 14; v_call: TRBV6-2/TRBV6-3; clone_size: -; cdr3_aa: CASSGYRGDYEQYF
j_call: TRBJ1-1; cdr3_length: 12; v_call: TRBV27; clone_size: once; cdr3_aa: CASSLNPGTAIF
j_call: TRBJ1-2; cdr3_length: 17; v_call: TRBV5-6; clone_size: -; cdr3_aa: CASSTRIGTVSGYGYTF
j_call: TRBJ1-2; cdr3_length: 16; v_call: TRBV4-3; clone_size: -; cdr3_aa: CASSPGRREYNYGYTF
j_call: TRBJ2-7; cdr3_length: 14; v_call: TRBV5-4; clone_size: few; cdr3_aa: CASSWGTQPYEQYF
j_call: TRBJ1-2; cdr3_length: 15; v_call: TRBV19; clone_size: -; cdr3_aa: CASSILGALGYGYTF
j_call: TRBJ2-3; cdr3_length: 17; v_call: TRBV3-1/TRBV3-2; clone_size: -; cdr3_aa: CASSLKRAAGVGDTQYF
j_call: TRBJ1-3; cdr3_length: 12; v_call: TRBV29-1; clone_size: -; cdr3_aa: CSVRTSGNTIYF
j_call: TRBJ2-1; cdr3_length: 14; v_call: TRBV5-1; clone_size: -; cdr3_aa: CASSGLRSYNEQFF
j_call: TRBJ2-7; cdr3_length: 14; v_call: TRBV27; clone_size: -; cdr3_aa: CASKNRITSYEQYF
j_call: TRBJ1-3; cdr3_length: 19; v_call: TRBV2; clone_size: -; cdr3_aa: CASSEIGTGGSSTGNTIYF
j_call: TRBJ1-1; cdr3_length: 15; v_call: TRBV7-2; clone_size: -; cdr3_aa: CASSQTDGGATEAFF
j_call: TRBJ2-2; cdr3_length: 15; v_call: TRBV5-4; clone_size: once; cdr3_aa: CASRRDRELTGELFF
j_call: TRBJ2-1; cdr3_length: 15; v_call: TRBV27; clone_size: -; cdr3_aa: CASSSGTILLDEQFF
j_call: TRBJ2-3; cdr3_length: 10; v_call: TRBV7-9; clone_size: -; cdr3_aa: CASTRDTQYF
j_call: TRBJ2-2; cdr3_length: 15; v_call: TRBV5-6; clone_size: few; cdr3_aa: CASSLRRRNTGELFF
j_call: TRBJ1-1; cdr3_length: 13; v_call: TRBV7-9; clone_size: -; cdr3_aa: CASSLGRNTEAFF